These T cell receptor beta chains were read from a single sample in a study of T cells in Graves' hyperthyroidism and ophthalmopathy. From the multiplex PCR reads, TCRdb called clonotypes with MiXCR, one entry per CDR3 protein. This table has hundreds of thousands of distinct CDR3 sequences, approximately 19% appearing once. The specimen sequenced was blood. These TCRs come from a woman in her forties or fifties with Graves' hyperthyroidism that later progressed to Graves' ophthalmopathy. The CDR3 runs from the conserved cysteine through the conserved F or W. Each record gives: clone size, V gene, D gene, J gene, CDR3 DNA, CDR3 protein. D genes are given only for firm matches. The size entry is marked missing in some rows and otherwise reads once, few, many or a size class.

abundance: once
v_gene: TRBV20-1
d_gene: -
j_gene: TRBJ1-5
CDR3nt: TGCAGTGCTAGAGATTCGAGGGTGTATAGCAATCAGCCCCAGCATTTT
CDR3aa: CSARDSRVYSNQPQHF

abundance: many
v_gene: TRBV6-2/TRBV6-3
d_gene: TRBD1
j_gene: TRBJ2-2
CDR3nt: TGTGCCAGCAGTTACTTTAGGCCGGGACAGGGAATTGCCGGGGAGCTGTTTTTT
CDR3aa: CASSYFRPGQGIAGELFF

abundance: few
v_gene: TRBV29-1
d_gene: -
j_gene: TRBJ1-2
CDR3nt: TGCAGCGTTGCAGTAGCATGGGGCTACACCTTC
CDR3aa: CSVAVAWGYTF

abundance: few
v_gene: TRBV20-1
d_gene: -
j_gene: TRBJ2-2
CDR3nt: TGCAGTGCTAGTACAGGGATTAACACCGGGGAGCTGTTTTTT
CDR3aa: CSASTGINTGELFF

abundance: -
v_gene: TRBV6-1
d_gene: TRBD2
j_gene: TRBJ2-1
CDR3nt: TGTGCCAGCAGTGAAACGGCGGGGGGTGTTGAGCAGTTCTTC
CDR3aa: CASSETAGGVEQFF

abundance: few
v_gene: TRBV19
d_gene: -
j_gene: TRBJ1-1
CDR3nt: TGTGCCACCCGAGGACCCCGCGGAAACACTGAAGCTTTCTTT
CDR3aa: CATRGPRGNTEAFF

abundance: few
v_gene: TRBV3-1
d_gene: -
j_gene: TRBJ1-6
CDR3nt: TGTGCCAGCAGCCAGCCTCGGGGCACGGATAATTCACCCCTCCACTTT
CDR3aa: CASSQPRGTDNSPLHF

abundance: few
v_gene: TRBV9
d_gene: -
j_gene: TRBJ1-6
CDR3nt: TGTGCCAGCAGCGTAGAAGTTGGGCGAGGTTCACCCCTCCACTTT
CDR3aa: CASSVEVGRGSPLHF

abundance: -
v_gene: TRBV7-8
d_gene: TRBD1
j_gene: TRBJ1-1
CDR3nt: TGTGCCAGCAGCTTAGCCGAAGGGCACCCCGGGACAGGGGGGGACACTGAAGCTTTCTTT
CDR3aa: CASSLAEGHPGTGGDTEAFF

abundance: -
v_gene: TRBV7-2
d_gene: -
j_gene: TRBJ2-7
CDR3nt: TGTGCCAGCAGCTTGGTGGGGGACGGCTCCTACGAGCAGTACTTC
CDR3aa: CASSLVGDGSYEQYF

abundance: -
v_gene: TRBV11-2
d_gene: TRBD2
j_gene: TRBJ2-7
CDR3nt: TGTGCCAGCAGCTTAGTAGGAGCGGGGGCCGAGCAGTACTTC
CDR3aa: CASSLVGAGAEQYF